Listed below are T cell receptor beta chains from one sample, sequenced in a study of cytomegalovirus exposure and HLA in healthy donors. The data were produced by immunoSEQ multiplex PCR, yet TCRdb's version contains in-frame clones alone and is incomplete. The sample lists roughly 68,000 clones, 65% to 70% seen once, with less than 25% in the top ten. Sequencing was performed on PBMCs. These receptors came from a man aged 35 to 55 in good health and CMV-seropositive. CDR3s include the opening cysteine and the closing phenylalanine or tryptophan. D genes are given only for firm matches. Where a row states a size, it is once, few, many or the class of an expanded clone; other rows omit it.

TRBJ1-2	.	TRBV19	.	TGTGCCAGTAGTATAATTGGGGCTACGGCTGGCTACACCTTC	CASSIIGATAGYTF
TRBJ1-2	.	TRBV28	.	TGTGCCAGCAGAGCCCGGGGGGCGGGTGGCTACACCTTC	CASRARGAGGYTF
TRBJ2-5	.	TRBV6-5	.	TGTGCCAGCAGTTACGTAGGGGTTGTGGAGACCCAGTACTTC	CASSYVGVVETQYF
TRBJ2-5	.	TRBV9	few	TGTGCCAGCAGCGCCTCGGGGGTCAGGGAGACCCAGTACTTC	CASSASGVRETQYF
TRBJ2-7	TRBD1	TRBV5-1	.	TGCGCCAGCAGCCGGGACAGTCCTCCCTACGAGCAGTACTTC	CASSRDSPPYEQYF
TRBJ1-1	TRBD1	TRBV23-1	few	TGCGCCAGCAGTCAAGCCGACAGGGCCGCGGAAGCTTTCTTT	CASSQADRAAEAFF
TRBJ2-1	.	TRBV6-4	few	TGTGCCAGCAGTGACGTCCCGGGATCCTACAATGAGCAGTTCTTC	CASSDVPGSYNEQFF
TRBJ1-1	TRBD1	TRBV5-4	.	TGTGCCAGCAGCTCGCGGACAGGAGGAGCTTTCTTT	CASSSRTGGAFF
TRBJ1-1	.	TRBV15	.	TGTGCCACCAGCTTATTAGACACTGAAGCTTTCTTT	CATSLLDTEAFF
TRBJ1-4	TRBD1	TRBV5-5	.	TGTGCCAGCAGCTCGGGTATTACCGGGACAGGGGCCGAAAAACTGTTTTTT	CASSSGITGTGAEKLFF
TRBJ2-1	.	TRBV30	.	TGTGCCTGCCAGGCAGGGAATTTAGACGATGAGCAGTTCTTC	CACQAGNLDDEQFF
TRBJ2-2	TRBD2	TRBV5-4	.	TGTGCCAGCAGCAAACCCACTAGCGGAGCCGGGGAGCTGTTTTTT	CASSKPTSGAGELFF
TRBJ1-5	TRBD1	TRBV13	.	TGTGCCAGCAGCTCAGGGGGCTCTCAGCCCCAGCATTTT	CASSSGGSQPQHF
TRBJ1-3	TRBD1	TRBV5-1	few	TGCGCCAGCAGCTTGGGAAGGGGGCTCTACTCTGGAAACACCATATATTTT	CASSLGRGLYSGNTIYF
TRBJ2-7	.	TRBV6-5	few	TGTGCCAGCAGTTACTCTCTGGACTCGGCCTACGAGCAGTACTTC	CASSYSLDSAYEQYF
TRBJ2-4	TRBD1	TRBV14	.	TGTGCCAGCAGCCGAACAAACAGGGGAGCCATTCAGTACTTC	CASSRTNRGAIQYF
TRBJ2-3	.	TRBV7-9	.	TGTGCCAGCAGCTTAGGAGGCACAGATACGCAGTATTTT	CASSLGGTDTQYF
TRBJ2-5	.	TRBV4-1	few	TGCGCCAGCAGCCAAATTAGTGTTGGGGCCTACGAGCAGCACTTC	CASSQISVGAYEQHF
TRBJ2-5	.	TRBV5-1	.	TGCGCCAGCAGCTTTGGGGCGGGGAAAGAGACCCAGTACTTC	CASSFGAGKETQYF
TRBJ2-1	TRBD1	TRBV10-1	.	TGCGCCAGCAGTCCGTTCGACAGGGGCAATGAGCAGTTCTTC	CASSPFDRGNEQFF
TRBJ2-3	TRBD1	TRBV2	.	TGTGCCAGCAAGGGACAGGGACAGGATACGCAGTATTTT	CASKGQGQDTQYF
TRBJ2-5	TRBD2	TRBV28	.	TGTGCCAGCATCAGGCTAGCGGGGGGACAAGAGACCCAGTACTTC	CASIRLAGGQETQYF
TRBJ1-5	.	TRBV7-8	.	TGTGCCAGCAGCTCCGAGGAGGGGCATCAGCCCCAGCATTTT	CASSSEEGHQPQHF
TRBJ2-1	.	TRBV19	.	TGTGCCAGTAGTATATTAGGGGTGGGCAATGAGCAGTTCTTC	CASSILGVGNEQFF
TRBJ1-2	.	TRBV30	few	TGTGCCTGGAGTGTACCGACAGTAAGGGACTATGGCTACACCTTC	CAWSVPTVRDYGYTF
TRBJ1-2	.	TRBV7-9	once	TGTGCCAGCAGCCCGTCAGGAAACTATGGCTACACCTTC	CASSPSGNYGYTF
TRBJ1-1	.	TRBV5-4	.	TGTGCCAGCAGCAACAGGGAGAACACTGAAGCTTTCTTT	CASSNRENTEAFF
TRBJ2-7	.	TRBV7-2	few	TGTGCCAGCAGCGCCGGGACTGACTACTACGAGCAGTACTTC	CASSAGTDYYEQYF
TRBJ1-4	TRBD1	TRBV28	.	TGTGCCAGCAGTCGACAGGGGAAATATGAAAAACTGTTTTTT	CASSRQGKYEKLFF
TRBJ2-7	.	TRBV18	few	TGTGCCAGCTCACCACGGCAGGGGACCTACGAGCAGTACTTC	CASSPRQGTYEQYF
TRBJ1-1	.	TRBV30	.	TGTGCCTGGAGAAGGGGGGGGGTCACTGAAGCTTTCTTT	CAWRRGGVTEAFF
TRBJ2-3	.	TRBV28	.	TGTGCCAGCAGTTTGGAGGGGCTCAGCACAGATACGCAGTATTTT	CASSLEGLSTDTQYF
TRBJ1-5	.	TRBV30	.	TGTGCCTGGAGAGGGCCCAGGGGCCAGCCCCAGCATTTT	CAWRGPRGQPQHF
TRBJ1-2	TRBD1	TRBV29-1	.	TGCAGCGTGGATTCGTTTGGAGGGGGCGACGGCTACACCTTC	CSVDSFGGGDGYTF
TRBJ2-5	TRBD2	TRBV30	few	TGTGCCTGCTCCCTCATACGGGGGGGCACTGAGACCCAGTACTTC	CACSLIRGGTETQYF
TRBJ1-2	TRBD1	TRBV18	few	TGTGCCAGCTCACCAGGAAGGGGGCTTGAGGGCTACACCTTC	CASSPGRGLEGYTF
TRBJ2-7	TRBD1	TRBV27	.	TGTGCCAGCAGTCCAAGACAGGGCAGGTACGAGCAGTACTTC	CASSPRQGRYEQYF
TRBJ1-2	.	TRBV18	.	TGTGCCAGCTCACCACCTCAAAGCCTCAACTATGGCTACACCTTC	CASSPPQSLNYGYTF
TRBJ1-2	.	TRBV30	few	TGTGCCTGGAGTGTACCCGTCAGGGGCTATGGCTACACCTTC	CAWSVPVRGYGYTF
TRBJ1-5	TRBD1	TRBV6-6	.	TGTGCCAGCAGTTACTCTAGGACAGGGTCAAGTCAGCCCCAGCATTTT	CASSYSRTGSSQPQHF
TRBJ2-3	TRBD1	TRBV4-3	.	TGCGCCAGCAGCCGAGAGACAGGGGCCTCCACAGATACGCAGTATTTT	CASSRETGASTDTQYF
TRBJ1-4	TRBD1	TRBV29-1	.	TGCAGCGTTGTGACAGGGAATGAAAAACTGTTTTTT	CSVVTGNEKLFF
TRBJ2-4	TRBD1	TRBV30	once	TGTGCCTGGAGTGCGGGGACAGGGGGCAGCCGACCCAAAAACATTCAGTACTTC	CAWSAGTGGSRPKNIQYF
TRBJ1-5	TRBD1	TRBV29-1	.	TGCAGCGTTGACACAGGGGGCGGACAGCCCCAGCATTTT	CSVDTGGGQPQHF
TRBJ1-1	.	TRBV18	.	TGTGCCAGCTCACCACTACAGTCCTCGACGGTTGAAGCTTTCTTT	CASSPLQSSTVEAFF